This TCR beta chain appears in the sequencing data of a study of cytomegalovirus exposure and HLA in healthy donors. About this clone itself: Other DNA sequences of this sample code for an identical CDR3.

Researchers ran the PCR with 60 Vbeta and 13 Jbeta primers. TCRdb's table, derived via immunoSEQ multiplex PCR, lists solely in-frame clones and lacks some. The repertoire table contains 150,000 to 200,000 clones. This CDR3 contains 13 residues. V lost 4 bases and J lost 6; bases outside the gene matches: 4. In germline, CDR1 is ENHRY, CDR2 SYGVKD. The sequence came from a woman younger than 30 in good health and CMV-seropositive. The material sequenced was PBMCs. The chain employs TRBV10-3 and TRBJ1-2, with TRBD1 matching over 8 bases. CDR3 bases: TGTGCCATCAGTGTCGTGACAGGGGATGGCTACACCTTC. As protein: CAISVVTGDGYTF.